Sequencing of this T cell receptor beta chain was carried out in a study of blood T cell repertoires in COVID-19. Study-wide background: T cells, B-cell-depleted T cells, or PBMCs supplied cDNA or gDNA.

Methods used by the authors: Amplification of reference gene primers provided the estimated nucleated cell counts. Repertoires were generated with immunoSEQ multiplex PCR, while TCRdb's copy carries only in-frame clones and drops some. The V and J calls and clone size were taken over from that table, and D and trimming were inferred from the DNA. The sample includes about 260,000 clones, around 87% seen only once; the top ten take 2% to 2.5%. The V gene lost 3 bases and the J gene lost 0 bases, with 15 bases spanning the gap. CDR1 LGHDT and CDR2 YNNKEL come from the germline V gene (reference sequence). The CDR3 is 16 residues long.

The sequence was obtained from a woman between 50 and 59 years old who had recovered from COVID-19. Sequenced sample: peripheral blood. The V gene is TRBV3-1 (or the pseudogene TRBV3-2), the J gene TRBJ2-7; a weak D match, TRBD1 (7 bases). CDR3 protein: CASSHSLRGDSYEQYF. The CDR3 DNA follows: TGTGCCAGCAGCCACTCCCTCAGGGGGGACTCCTACGAGCAGTACTTC.